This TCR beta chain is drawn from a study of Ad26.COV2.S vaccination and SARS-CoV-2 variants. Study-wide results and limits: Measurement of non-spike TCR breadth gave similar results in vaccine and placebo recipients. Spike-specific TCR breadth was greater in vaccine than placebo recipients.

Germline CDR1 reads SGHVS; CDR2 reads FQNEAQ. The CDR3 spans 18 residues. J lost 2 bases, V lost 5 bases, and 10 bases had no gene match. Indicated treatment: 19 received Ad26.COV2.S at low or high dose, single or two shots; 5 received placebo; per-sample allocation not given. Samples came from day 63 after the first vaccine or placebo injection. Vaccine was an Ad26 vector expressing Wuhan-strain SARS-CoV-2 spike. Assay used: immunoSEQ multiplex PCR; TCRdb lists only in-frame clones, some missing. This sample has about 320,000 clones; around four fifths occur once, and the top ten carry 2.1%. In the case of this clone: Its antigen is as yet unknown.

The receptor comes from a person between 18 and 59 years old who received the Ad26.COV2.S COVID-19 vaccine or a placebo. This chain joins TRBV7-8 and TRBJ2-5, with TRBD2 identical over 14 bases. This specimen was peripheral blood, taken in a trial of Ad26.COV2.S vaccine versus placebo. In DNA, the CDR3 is TGTGCCAGCAGCCCCCCCATTAGACTAGCGGGGGGGCAAGAGACCCAGTACTTC. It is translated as CASSPPIRLAGGQETQYF.